By sample share, the clone carrying this T cell receptor beta chain is medium-sized (0.01 to 0.1%). Its target is unknown. The sorting of naive CD8 T cells used the CD8+CD4-CCR7+CD45RA+ phenotype. This record belongs to a study of molecular identifiers for immune sequencing clone quantification. Findings of the study overall: Highly expanded clone sizes could be underestimated by identical TCR molecules that share a barcode.

TCRdb re-analysed the PCR reads in MiXCR, keeping a single row per CDR3 protein. The sample holds approximately 7,800 distinct CDR3 sequences; roughly 30% are singletons and the top ten take about 7%. The CDR3 is 14 residues long. V dropped 7 bases and J dropped 3; count of bases not matched to a gene: 8. Per the germline V gene, CDR1 is SQVTM and CDR2 is ANQGSEA. The sequenced sample was naive CD8+ T cells from blood, with Jurkat cell RNA spiked in. Noted subset: FACS-sorted CD8+CD4-CCR7+CD45RA+ naive T cells. The clonotype comes from a human donor in good health. Some libraries in this study had Jurkat cell RNA spiked in. The chain combines TRBV29-1 with TRBJ1-4; 7 positions agree with TRBD1. The CDR3: CSAPEGTANEKLFF. The CDR3 nucleotides are TGCAGCGCCCCGGAGGGGACAGCTAATGAAAAACTGTTTTTT.